The next 18 T cell receptor beta chains were all read from a single sample in a study of blood T cell repertoires in COVID-19. The protocol was immunoSEQ multiplex PCR, while the TCRdb copy is restricted to in-frame clones and leaves out a portion. Among roughly 300,000 clones, roughly 85% were seen once, and the ten largest hold around 4.5%. Input material: PBMCs or T cells enriched from blood (not recorded which). The receptors were sampled from a woman in her thirties or forties with acute COVID-19.

V gene TRBV14 combines with J gene TRBJ1-6; 7 bases align to TRBD1. V shed 4 bases, J shed 4 bases, and the junction held 4 bases outside the gene matches. The CDR3 has 15 amino acids. CDR1 is SGHDN, CDR2 FVKESK, per germline. The CDR3 sequence is CASSPRDSYNSPLHF. The DNA for the CDR3 is TGTGCCAGCAGCCCGCGGGACAGTTATAATTCACCCCTCCACTTT.

The genes are TRBV3-1 (or the pseudogene TRBV3-2) and TRBJ1-5; weak D call: TRBD1 (6 bases). Trimming shortened V by 2 bases and J by 0 bases, and 20 bases separated the two germline ends. This CDR3 has 19 amino acids. Germline V lookup: CDR1 LGHDT, CDR2 YNNKEL (reference sequence). CDR3 bases: TGTGCCAGCAGCCAATTCAGGGGCGATGGTTCAAATAGCAATCAGCCCCAGCATTTT. Translating gives CASSQFRGDGSNSNQPQHF.

The chain couples TRBV25-1 to TRBJ1-6; unclear D gene. The V gene's germline CDR1 is MGHDK and CDR2 SYGVNS. V was shortened by 7 bases and J by 13 bases, with 20 bases between the two germline ends. This CDR3 is built from 14 residues. Written as DNA, the CDR3 is TGTGCCAGCACCCCGTCGGGTATCTTCGCTCCCCTCCACTTT. It specifies CASTPSGIFAPLHF.

The chain links TRBV6-5 to TRBJ1-1; 7 nucleotides align to TRBD1. The J segment lost 0 bases and the V segment lost 6 bases, leaving 7 bases of the junction unmatched. Germline V gene sequence: CDR1 MNHEY, CDR2 SVGAGI. This CDR3 comprises 15 residues. The CDR3 region is CASSRMGQMNTEAFF. For the CDR3, the DNA is TGTGCCAGCAGCCGAATGGGACAGATGAACACTGAAGCTTTCTTT.

The rearrangement joins TRBV28 to TRBJ2-1, with 14 bases matching TRBD2. The CDR3 loop spans 15 amino acids. The germline CDR1 and CDR2 sequences are MDHEN and SYDVKM. The junction had 4 bases not matched to a gene; V was cut back by 8 bases and J by 4 bases. The CDR3 region is CASAGTSGRYNEQFF. For the CDR3, the DNA is TGTGCCAGCGCAGGGACTAGCGGGAGATACAATGAGCAGTTCTTC.

The chain carries TRBV19 and TRBJ2-2, with TRBD1 matching over 7 bases. V lost 4 bases and J lost 1; bases outside the gene matches: 9. This CDR3 has 17 residues. In germline, CDR1 is LNHDA, CDR2 SQIVND (reference sequence). The CDR3 reads CASSNRQGPLNTGELFF. The CDR3 nucleotides read TGTGCCAGTAGTAACCGACAGGGACCTTTGAACACCGGGGAGCTGTTTTTT.

The chain carries TRBV27 and TRBJ2-7; 8 nucleotides align to TRBD2. Germline CDR1 reads MNHEY; CDR2 reads SMNVEV (reference sequence). This CDR3 has 16 residues. The V gene end was trimmed by 4 bases and the J gene end by 0 bases; junction bases not matched to a gene: 8. The CDR3 loop is CASSSPGGRSSYEQYF. The CDR3, as DNA: TGTGCCAGCAGTTCCCCGGGGGGGAGGAGCTCCTACGAGCAGTACTTC.

A single count supports this clone. This chain joins TRBV9 and TRBJ2-1, with 11 bases that match TRBD2. The J segment lost 6 bases and the V segment lost 0 bases, leaving 5 bases of the junction unmatched. Germline assignment: CDR1 SGDLS and CDR2 YYNGEE. The CDR3 has 16 residues. The CDR3 DNA sequence: TGTGCCAGCAGCGTAGTCAGACTAGCGGGGCTCAATGAGCAGTTCTTC. Its protein product is CASSVVRLAGLNEQFF.

The genes are TRBV28 and TRBJ2-3; 10 bases line up with TRBD2. There are 15 residues in the CDR3. From germline, CDR1 is MDHEN and CDR2 SYDVKM. The J segment lost 4 bases and the V segment lost 6 bases, leaving 7 bases of the junction unmatched. CDR3 sequence reads: CASSLIAGGADTQYF. In nucleotides, the CDR3 is TGTGCCAGCAGCCTTATAGCGGGAGGCGCAGATACGCAGTATTTT.

V usage is TRBV29-1 and J usage is TRBJ1-1, with D possibly TRBD1 on 5 matching bases. The germline CDR1 and CDR2 sequences are SQVTM and ANQGSEA. V dropped 4 bases and J dropped 7 bases, with 13 bases sitting between them. There are 12 residues in the CDR3. The CDR3 loop reads CSVGIQGSEAFF. CDR3 nucleotides: TGCAGCGTTGGCATTCAGGGTAGTGAAGCTTTCTTT. Variable domain in full (rest from reference TRBV29-1 and TRBJ1-1): SAVISQKPSRDICQRGTSLTIQCQVDSQVTMMFWYRQQPGQSLTLIATANQGSEATYESGFVIDKFPISRPNLTFSTLTVSNMSPEDSSIYLCSVGIQGSEAFFGQGTRLTVV.

This chain links TRBV25-1 with TRBJ1-5; D possibly corresponds to TRBD1 (5 bases). The germline V and J ends were trimmed by 2 bases and 5 bases, with 10 bases remaining between them. The CDR3 consists of 14 residues. Per the germline V gene, CDR1 is MGHDK and CDR2 is SYGVNS. The CDR3 DNA is TGTGCCAGCAGTGAAAATCAGGGTGATCAGCCCCAGCATTTT. Translating it yields CASSENQGDQPQHF.

The gene calls are TRBV28 and TRBJ1-5; a possible D gene is TRBD1 (5 bases). CDR3 size: 17 residues. V was clipped by 2 bases and J by 0 bases, with 14 bases between them. Germline V gives CDR1 MDHEN, CDR2 SYDVKM. The CDR3 here is CASSLGAEFYSNQPQHF. The CDR3 region has the DNA TGTGCCAGCAGTTTAGGGGCCGAGTTCTATAGCAATCAGCCCCAGCATTTT.

This clone was recorded once. This chain links TRBV5-4 with TRBJ2-1; D call uncertain. V was pared by 4 bases and J by 8 bases, with 7 bases between. CDR3 size: 11 residues. Germline V gives CDR1 SGHNT, CDR2 YYREEE (reference sequence). The CDR3 DNA follows: TGTGCCAGCAGCATGATAGATGAGCAGTTCTTC. Translation gives CASSMIDEQFF.

This clone occurred once. The chain has TRBV12-3 or TRBV12-4 and TRBJ2-1; D might be TRBD2 (7 bases). V lost 5 bases to trimming and J lost 16 bases, with 18 bases between them. The CDR3 contains 12 residues. CDR3 coding DNA: TGTGCCAGCAGTCCCCCCGGGGGGCTTAATTTCTTC. Translated, it gives CASSPPGGLNFF.

This clone occurred once. The J gene is TRBJ2-3, the V gene TRBV6-5; 9 positions agree with TRBD1. The trim removed 6 bases at V and 3 bases at J, leaving 7 bases unmatched. CDR1 MNHEY and CDR2 SVGAGI come from the germline V gene. The CDR3 consists of 15 residues. The CDR3: CASSVSGQGTDTQYF. The CDR3 DNA follows: TGTGCCAGCAGCGTTTCGGGACAGGGAACAGATACGCAGTATTTT.

The chain carries TRBV3-1 (or the pseudogene TRBV3-2) and TRBJ2-3; weak D call: TRBD1 (5 bases). V was cut by 4 bases and J by 1 base, with 12 bases left in between. CDR1 is LGHDT, CDR2 YNNKEL, per germline (reference sequence). This CDR3 has 15 residues. The CDR3: CASSRRDRGTDTQYF. The CDR3 bases are TGTGCCAGCAGCCGCAGAGACAGAGGCACAGATACGCAGTATTTT.

The rearrangement uses TRBV7-2 and TRBJ2-1, with D perhaps matching TRBD1 (5 bases). Trimming cost V 3 bases and J 3 bases, with 6 bases left between them. The V gene's germline CDR1 is SGHTA and CDR2 FQGNSA. This CDR3 has 13 amino acids. CDR3: CASSFDSYNEQFF. The DNA for the CDR3 is TGTGCCAGCAGCTTTGACAGCTACAATGAGCAGTTCTTC.

The rearrangement uses TRBV9 and TRBJ2-5; no firm D call. V dropped 0 bases and J dropped 0 bases, with 6 bases sitting between them. The CDR3 sequence is 14 residues long. Germline V gene data show CDR1 as SGDLS and CDR2 as YYNGEE. The CDR3 sequence: CASSVDNYQETQYF. The CDR3 region has the DNA TGTGCCAGCAGCGTAGATAACTACCAAGAGACCCAGTACTTC.